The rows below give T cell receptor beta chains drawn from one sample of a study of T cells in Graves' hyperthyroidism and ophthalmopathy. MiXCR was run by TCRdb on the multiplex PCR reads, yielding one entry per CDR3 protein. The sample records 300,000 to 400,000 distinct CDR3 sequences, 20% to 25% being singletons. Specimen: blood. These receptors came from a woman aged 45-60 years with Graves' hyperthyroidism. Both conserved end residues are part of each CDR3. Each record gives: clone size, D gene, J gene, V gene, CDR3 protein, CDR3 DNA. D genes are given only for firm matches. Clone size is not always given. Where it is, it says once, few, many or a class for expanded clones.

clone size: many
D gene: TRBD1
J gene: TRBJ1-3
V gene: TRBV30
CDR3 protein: CAFSRDRGNTIYF
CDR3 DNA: TGTGCCTTCTCCCGGGACAGGGGGAACACCATATATTTT

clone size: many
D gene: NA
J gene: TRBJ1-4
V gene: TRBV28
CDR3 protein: CASSLSAGSTNEKLFF
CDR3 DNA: TGTGCCAGCAGTTTATCGGCAGGATCAACTAATGAAAAACTGTTTTTT

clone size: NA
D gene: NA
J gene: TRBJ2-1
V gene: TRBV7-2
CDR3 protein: CASSLGRGYNEQFF
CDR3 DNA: TGTGCCAGCAGCTTAGGGAGGGGATACAATGAGCAGTTCTTC

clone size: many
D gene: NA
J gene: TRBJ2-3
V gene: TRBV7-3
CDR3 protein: CASSSLQGDTQYF
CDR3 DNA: TGTGCCAGCAGCTCCTTACAGGGAGATACGCAGTATTTT

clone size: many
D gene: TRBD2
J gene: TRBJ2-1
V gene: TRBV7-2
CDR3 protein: CASSWRTRALNNEQFF
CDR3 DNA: TGTGCCAGCAGCTGGAGGACTAGAGCACTGAACAATGAGCAGTTCTTC

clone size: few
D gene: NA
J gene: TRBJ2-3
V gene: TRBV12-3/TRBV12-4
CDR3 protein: CANSLARDLRPDTQYF
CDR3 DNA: TGTGCCAACAGTTTAGCGCGGGACCTCAGGCCAGATACGCAGTATTTT

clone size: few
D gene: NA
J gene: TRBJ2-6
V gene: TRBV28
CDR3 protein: CASIVGGGIGANVLTF
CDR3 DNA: TGTGCCAGCATTGTGGGGGGCGGGATTGGGGCCAACGTCCTGACTTTC

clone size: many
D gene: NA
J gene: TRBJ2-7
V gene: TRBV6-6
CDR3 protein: CASSYSKGSQYF
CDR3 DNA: TGTGCCAGCAGTTACTCGAAGGGATCGCAGTACTTC

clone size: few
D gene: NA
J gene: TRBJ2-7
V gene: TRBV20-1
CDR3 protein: CSAGRGPTYEQYF
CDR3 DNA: TGCAGTGCTGGGCGGGGACCTACCTACGAGCAGTACTTC

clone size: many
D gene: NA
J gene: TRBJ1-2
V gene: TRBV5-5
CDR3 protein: CASSPAGFNYGYTF
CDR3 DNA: TGTGCCAGCAGCCCCGCGGGATTTAACTATGGCTACACCTTC

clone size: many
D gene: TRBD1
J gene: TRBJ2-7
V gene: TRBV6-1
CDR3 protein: CASSEAGGQPSYEQYF
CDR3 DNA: TGTGCCAGCAGTGAAGCAGGGGGACAGCCTTCCTACGAGCAGTACTTC

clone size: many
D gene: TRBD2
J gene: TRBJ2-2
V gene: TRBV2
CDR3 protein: CASSSGSTGELFF
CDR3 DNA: TGTGCCAGCAGTAGCGGGAGTACCGGGGAGCTGTTTTTT

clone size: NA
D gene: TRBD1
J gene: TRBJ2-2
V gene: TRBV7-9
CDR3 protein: CASSLQGDRSSKVVF
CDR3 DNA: TGTGCCAGCAGCCTCCAAGGGGACAGATCTTCGAAAGTGGTTTTT

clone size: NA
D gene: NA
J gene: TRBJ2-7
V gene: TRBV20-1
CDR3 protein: CSARDGARYEQYF
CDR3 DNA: TGCAGTGCTAGAGATGGGGCTAGATACGAGCAGTACTTC

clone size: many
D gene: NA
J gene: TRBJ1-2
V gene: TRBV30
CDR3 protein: CAWSVGVYGGYTF
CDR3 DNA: TGTGCCTGGAGTGTTGGCGTCTACGGTGGCTACACCTTC

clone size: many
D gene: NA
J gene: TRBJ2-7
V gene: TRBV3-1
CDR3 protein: CASSHTGSGYEQYF
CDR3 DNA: TGTGCCAGCAGCCACACAGGGTCTGGCTACGAGCAGTACTTC

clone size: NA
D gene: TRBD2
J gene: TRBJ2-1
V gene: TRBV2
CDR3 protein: CASTGLGNEQFF
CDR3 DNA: TGTGCCAGCACGGGACTAGGTAATGAGCAGTTCTTC

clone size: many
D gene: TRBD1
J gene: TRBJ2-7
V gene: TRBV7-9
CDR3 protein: CASRFSGQKGSEQYF
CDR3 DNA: TGTGCCAGCAGGTTTTCGGGACAGAAGGGCTCCGAGCAGTACTTC

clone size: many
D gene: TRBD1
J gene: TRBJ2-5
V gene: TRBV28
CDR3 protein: CASSFPLSTGGGETQYF
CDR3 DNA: TGTGCCAGCAGTTTCCCCCTTTCGACAGGGGGCGGTGAGACCCAGTACTTC

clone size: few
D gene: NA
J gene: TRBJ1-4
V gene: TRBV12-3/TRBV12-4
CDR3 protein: CASSPTGLHEKLFF
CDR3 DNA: TGTGCCAGCAGCCCGACAGGTTTACATGAAAAACTGTTTTTT

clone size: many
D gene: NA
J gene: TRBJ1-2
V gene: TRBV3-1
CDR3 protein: CASSQRNPGTNYGYTF
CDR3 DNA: TGTGCCAGCAGCCAACGGAATCCAGGGACCAACTATGGCTACACCTTC

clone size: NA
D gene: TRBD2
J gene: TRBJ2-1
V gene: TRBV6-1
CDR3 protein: CASTLAGGSSYNEQFF
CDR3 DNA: TGTGCCAGCACCCTAGCGGGAGGGAGCTCCTACAATGAGCAGTTCTTC

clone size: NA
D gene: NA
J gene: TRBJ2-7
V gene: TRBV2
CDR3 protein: CASSVGDSEQYF
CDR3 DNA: TGTGCCAGCAGTGTGGGGGATAGCGAGCAGTACTTC

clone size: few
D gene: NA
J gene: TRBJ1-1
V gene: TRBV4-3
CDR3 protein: CASSQDGEAFF
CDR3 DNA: TGCGCCAGCAGCCAAGATGGTGAAGCTTTCTTT

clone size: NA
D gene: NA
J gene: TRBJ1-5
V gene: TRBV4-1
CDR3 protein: CASSQVGRNLRQPQHF
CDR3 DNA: TGCGCCAGCAGCCAGGTTGGGAGAAACCTTCGTCAGCCCCAGCATTTT

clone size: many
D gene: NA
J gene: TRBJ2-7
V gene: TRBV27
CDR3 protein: CASSLDQPTSSYEQYF
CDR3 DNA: TGTGCCAGCAGTCTAGACCAGCCAACGAGCTCCTACGAGCAGTACTTC

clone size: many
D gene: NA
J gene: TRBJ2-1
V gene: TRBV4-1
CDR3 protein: CASSQGGNGRGEQFF
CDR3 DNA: TGCGCCAGCAGCCAAGGTGGGAACGGGCGTGGTGAGCAGTTCTTC

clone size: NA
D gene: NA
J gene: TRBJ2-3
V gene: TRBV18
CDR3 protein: CASSIASFTDTQYF
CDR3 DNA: TGTGCCAGCTCAATCGCATCTTTCACAGATACGCAGTATTTT

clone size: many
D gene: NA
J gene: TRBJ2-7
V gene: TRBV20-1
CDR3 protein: CSARGATTYEQYF
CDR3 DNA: TGCAGTGCTAGAGGCGCGACAACCTACGAGCAGTACTTC

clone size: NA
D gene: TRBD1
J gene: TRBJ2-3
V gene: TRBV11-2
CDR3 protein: CASSLGQGRFTDTQYF
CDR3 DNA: TGTGCCAGCAGCTTGGGACAGGGACGATTCACAGATACGCAGTATTTT

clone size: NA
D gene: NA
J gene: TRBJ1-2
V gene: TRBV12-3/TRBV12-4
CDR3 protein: CATSGGRGYGYTF
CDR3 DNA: TGTGCCACGTCGGGGGGGCGAGGCTATGGCTACACCTTC

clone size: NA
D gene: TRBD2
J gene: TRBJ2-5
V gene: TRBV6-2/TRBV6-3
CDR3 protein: CASSPSGGKSQETQYF
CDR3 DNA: TGTGCCAGCTCCCCAAGCGGGGGGAAATCCCAAGAGACCCAGTACTTC

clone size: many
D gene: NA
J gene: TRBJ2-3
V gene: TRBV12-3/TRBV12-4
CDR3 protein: CASRLTGIRTDTQYF
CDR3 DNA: TGTGCCAGCAGACTTACAGGGATTCGGACAGATACGCAGTATTTT

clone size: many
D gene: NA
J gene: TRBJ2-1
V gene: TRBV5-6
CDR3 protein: CASSLRSVSYNEQFF
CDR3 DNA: TGTGCCAGCAGCTTACGGAGCGTATCCTACAATGAGCAGTTCTTC

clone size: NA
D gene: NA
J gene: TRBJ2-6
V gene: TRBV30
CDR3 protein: CAWSGRDTDGGANVLTF
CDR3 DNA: TGTGCCTGGAGTGGAAGGGACACCGACGGTGGGGCCAACGTCCTGACTTTC

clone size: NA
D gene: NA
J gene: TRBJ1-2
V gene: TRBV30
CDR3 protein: CAWSVLSGGYTF
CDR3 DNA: TGTGCCTGGAGTGTTTTATCCGGTGGCTACACCTTC

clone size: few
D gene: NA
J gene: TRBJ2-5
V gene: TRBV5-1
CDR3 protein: CASSLGPSSTTSWKETQYF
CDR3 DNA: TGCGCCAGCAGCTTGGGCCCCTCCTCTACCACCTCCTGGAAAGAGACCCAGTACTTC

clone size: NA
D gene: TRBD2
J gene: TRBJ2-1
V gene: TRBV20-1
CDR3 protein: CSASRASGNNEQFF
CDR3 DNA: TGCAGTGCTAGTCGGGCTAGCGGAAACAATGAGCAGTTCTTC

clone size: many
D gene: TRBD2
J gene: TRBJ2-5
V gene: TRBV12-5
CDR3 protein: CASGSGRRGETQYF
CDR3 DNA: TGTGCTAGTGGTAGCGGGAGAAGAGGAGAGACCCAGTACTTC

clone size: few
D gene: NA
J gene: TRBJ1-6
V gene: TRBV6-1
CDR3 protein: CASRAGTNSPLHF
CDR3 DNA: TGTGCCAGCAGGGCAGGGACGAATTCACCCCTCCACTTT

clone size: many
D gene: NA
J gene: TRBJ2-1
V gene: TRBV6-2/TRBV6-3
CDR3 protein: CASSYSRDSRYNEQFF
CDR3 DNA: TGTGCCAGCAGTTACTCGAGGGACTCGAGATACAATGAGCAGTTCTTC

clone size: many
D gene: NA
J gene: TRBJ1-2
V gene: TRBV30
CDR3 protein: CAWSPDAGFYGYTF
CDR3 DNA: TGTGCCTGGAGCCCAGACGCGGGATTTTATGGCTACACCTTC

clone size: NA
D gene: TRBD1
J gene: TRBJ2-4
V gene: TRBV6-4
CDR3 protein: CASSDSSGTGKNIQYF
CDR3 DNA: TGTGCCAGCAGTGACTCGAGTGGGACAGGGAAAAACATTCAGTACTTC

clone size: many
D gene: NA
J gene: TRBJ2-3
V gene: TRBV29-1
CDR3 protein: CSVADRSSTDTQYF
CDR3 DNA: TGCAGCGTAGCTGACAGGTCGAGCACAGATACGCAGTATTTT

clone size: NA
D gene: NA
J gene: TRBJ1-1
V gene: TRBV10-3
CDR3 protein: CAISESTESTGAFF
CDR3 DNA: TGTGCCATCAGTGAGTCGACGGAAAGTACTGGAGCTTTCTTT

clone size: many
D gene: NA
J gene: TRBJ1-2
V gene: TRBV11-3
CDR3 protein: CASSLATGYTF
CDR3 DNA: TGTGCCAGCAGCTTAGCTACTGGCTACACCTTC

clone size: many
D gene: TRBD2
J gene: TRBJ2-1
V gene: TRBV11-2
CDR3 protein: CASSVASSGSILEQFF
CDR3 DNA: TGTGCCAGCAGCGTAGCGTCTAGCGGGTCCATCTTGGAGCAGTTCTTC

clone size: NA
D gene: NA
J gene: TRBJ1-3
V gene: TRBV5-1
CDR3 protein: CASSPLTRGNTIYF
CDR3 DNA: TGCGCCAGCAGCCCTCTAACAAGAGGAAACACCATATATTTT

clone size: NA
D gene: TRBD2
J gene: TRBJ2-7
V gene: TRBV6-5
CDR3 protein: CASSYPQNQAGETSNEQYF
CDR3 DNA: TGTGCCAGCAGTTACCCCCAAAATCAAGCGGGAGAAACCTCCAATGAGCAGTACTTC

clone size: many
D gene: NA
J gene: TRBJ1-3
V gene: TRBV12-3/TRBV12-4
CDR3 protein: CASTLSGNTIYF
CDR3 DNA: TGTGCCAGCACCCTCTCTGGAAACACCATATATTTT

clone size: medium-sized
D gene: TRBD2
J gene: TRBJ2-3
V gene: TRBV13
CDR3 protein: CASSPITSGGFESTDTQYF
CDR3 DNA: TGTGCCAGCAGCCCCATAACTAGCGGGGGGTTCGAGAGCACAGATACGCAGTATTTT

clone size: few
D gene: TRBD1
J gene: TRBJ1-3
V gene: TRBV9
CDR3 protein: CASSGDRATGNTIYF
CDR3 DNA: TGTGCCAGCAGCGGGGACAGGGCGACTGGAAACACCATATATTTT

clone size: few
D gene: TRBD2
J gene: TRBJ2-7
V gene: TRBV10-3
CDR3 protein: CAITRLAGVEVQYF
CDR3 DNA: TGTGCCATCACTCGACTAGCGGGAGTCGAGGTGCAGTACTTC